A selection of T cell receptor beta chains follows, all from one sample in a study of OX40 agonist ivuxolimab in advanced cancers. Repertoires were generated with immunoSEQ multiplex PCR, while TCRdb's copy carries only in-frame clones and drops some. The sample shows fewer than 120,000 clones, roughly 87% of them seen only once. The sequencing used CD4+ or CD8+ T cells sorted from blood, collected in a trial of the OX40 agonist ivuxolimab. The source of these receptors is an adult with an advanced solid tumor such as melanoma, head and neck, liver or kidney cancer. Each CDR3 is given with its conserved first and last residue. A D gene is named only where the DNA matches it firmly. Expanded clones are given a class, and other clones once, few, many or no size at all.

j_call d_call v_call clone_size cdr3_aa cdr3_nt
TRBJ1-3 - TRBV7-2 - CASSLTGPGSGNTIYF TGTGCCAGCAGCTTAACGGGCCCTGGCTCTGGAAACACCATATATTTT
TRBJ1-4 - TRBV7-8 - CASSLVRAKLFF TGTGCCAGCAGCTTAGTCCGGGCGAAACTGTTTTTT
TRBJ1-6 - TRBV19 once CASSIQGRNSPLHF TGTGCCAGTAGTATACAGGGGAGGAATTCACCCCTCCACTTT
TRBJ2-1 TRBD2 TRBV28 - CASSSPKESSGRYNEQFF TGTGCCAGCAGTTCCCCCAAGGAGTCTAGCGGGAGATACAATGAGCAGTTCTTC
TRBJ2-7 TRBD1 TRBV5-6 - CASSLNRGTYEQYF TGTGCCAGCAGCTTAAACAGGGGAACTTACGAGCAGTACTTC
TRBJ1-2 TRBD1 TRBV27 - CASSLTGRDGYTF TGTGCCAGCAGTTTGACAGGGAGAGATGGCTACACCTTC
TRBJ1-3 - TRBV28 - CASSVEGRGIRSGNTIYF TGTGCCAGCAGTGTGGAGGGGCGCGGGATTCGAAGTGGAAACACCATATATTTT
TRBJ2-1 - TRBV11-3 once CASSFTAPSEQFF TGTGCCAGCAGCTTCACAGCCCCGTCCGAGCAGTTCTTC
TRBJ2-1 TRBD2 TRBV30 - CAWSRGLAEGNEQFF TGTGCCTGGAGCCGTGGACTAGCGGAGGGAAATGAGCAGTTCTTC
TRBJ1-1 - TRBV25-1 - CATLQYRAGNTEAFF TGTGCCACCCTGCAATACAGGGCAGGGAACACTGAAGCTTTCTTT
TRBJ1-2 - TRBV9 - CASSETGLDGYTF TGTGCCAGCTCCGAAACAGGGTTGGATGGCTACACCTTC
TRBJ2-1 TRBD2 TRBV7-2 once CASSPGSGGAGEQFF TGTGCCAGCAGCCCGGGTAGCGGGGGGGCCGGTGAGCAGTTCTTC
TRBJ2-7 - TRBV7-6 - CASSLGSGTSGLTYEQYF TGTGCCAGCAGCTTAGGGTCCGGGACATCGGGATTAACCTACGAGCAGTACTTC
TRBJ1-6 - TRBV11-2 once CASRVGVASPLHF TGTGCCAGCAGGGTCGGGGTAGCTTCACCCCTCCACTTT
TRBJ1-6 TRBD1 TRBV30 - CAWSAGQGNSPLHF TGTGCCTGGAGTGCGGGACAGGGTAACTCACCCCTCCACTTT
TRBJ1-3 - TRBV9 - CASSVDPGRGDTIYF TGTGCCAGCAGCGTAGACCCGGGCAGGGGAGACACCATATATTTT
TRBJ2-7 TRBD2 TRBV14 - CASSQRTSFTHEQYF TGTGCCAGCAGCCAAAGGACTAGCTTCACCCACGAGCAGTACTTC
TRBJ1-6 - TRBV9 - CASSVSGGRLGQSSSYNSPLHF TGTGCCAGCAGCGTAAGCGGAGGGCGACTCGGACAGTCGAGCTCCTATAATTCACCCCTCCACTTT
TRBJ1-4 TRBD1 TRBV6-1 - CASSPGQAYNEKLFF TGTGCCAGCAGCCCTGGACAGGCGTATAATGAAAAACTGTTTTTT
TRBJ2-2 - TRBV28 - CASSSPGWPGELFF TGTGCCAGCAGTTCCCCCGGATGGCCGGGGGAGCTGTTTTTT
TRBJ1-5 - TRBV2 - CASKREVDGQPQHF TGTGCCAGCAAGCGAGAGGTGGATGGTCAGCCCCAGCATTTT
TRBJ1-1 - TRBV5-4 - CASSPPTVQNTEAFF TGTGCCAGCAGCCCTCCGACAGTTCAGAACACTGAAGCTTTCTTT
TRBJ2-3 - TRBV6-6 - CASSQGSTDTQYF TGTGCCAGCAGCCAAGGGAGCACAGATACGCAGTATTTT
TRBJ1-4 - TRBV9 - CASSVDSIGEKLFF TGTGCCAGCAGCGTAGATTCGATAGGAGAAAAACTGTTTTTT
TRBJ1-1 - TRBV6-6 once CASSYAGVGNTEAFF TGTGCCAGCAGTTACGCCGGGGTGGGGAACACTGAAGCTTTCTTT
TRBJ2-6 - TRBV28 - CASSFRASGANVLTF TGTGCCAGCAGTTTTAGGGCCTCTGGGGCCAACGTCCTGACTTTC
TRBJ2-7 - TRBV18 - CASSPPNSGSYEQYF TGTGCCAGCTCACCACCGAATAGCGGCTCCTACGAGCAGTACTTC
TRBJ1-4 - TRBV4-2 once CASSQFGQPNEKLFF TGTGCCAGCAGCCAATTCGGGCAGCCTAATGAAAAACTGTTTTTT
TRBJ1-4 - TRBV6-6 - CASSYSIRGGDEKLFF TGTGCCAGCAGTTACTCGATCAGGGGAGGGGATGAAAAACTGTTTTTT
TRBJ2-7 - TRBV5-1 once CASKLEQASYEQYF TGCGCCAGCAAGCTTGAGCAGGCGTCCTACGAGCAGTACTTC
TRBJ1-3 - TRBV7-9 - CASRPGHAANTIYF TGTGCCAGCAGACCCGGACATGCAGCAAACACCATATATTTT
TRBJ2-7 TRBD1 TRBV5-8 - CASRGLRDRRSSYEQYF TGTGCCAGCAGGGGACTCAGGGACAGGAGGAGCTCCTACGAGCAGTACTTC